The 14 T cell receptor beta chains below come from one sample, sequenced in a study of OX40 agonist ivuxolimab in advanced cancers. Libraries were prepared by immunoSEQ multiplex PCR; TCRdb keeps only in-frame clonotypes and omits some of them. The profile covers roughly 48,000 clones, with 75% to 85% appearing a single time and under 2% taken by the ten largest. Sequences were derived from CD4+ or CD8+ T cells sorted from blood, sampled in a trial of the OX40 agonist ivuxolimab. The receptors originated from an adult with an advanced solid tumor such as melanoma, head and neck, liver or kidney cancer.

The CDR3 sequence: CASSQGRNTEAFF. The CDR3 DNA is TGCGCCAGCAGCCAAGGCCGGAACACTGAAGCTTTCTTT. The V call is TRBV4-3, the J call TRBJ1-1; no definite D call. Germline V gene data show CDR1 as LGHNA and CDR2 as YSLEER. The V gene lost 1 base and the J gene lost 1 base, with 4 bases spanning the gap. This CDR3 has 13 residues.

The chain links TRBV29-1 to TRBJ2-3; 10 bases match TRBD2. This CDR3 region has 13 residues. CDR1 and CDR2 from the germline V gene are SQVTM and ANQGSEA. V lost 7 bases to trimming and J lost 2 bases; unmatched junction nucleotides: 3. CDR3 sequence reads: CSGSGRATDTQYF. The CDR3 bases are TGCAGCGGAAGCGGGAGGGCCACAGATACGCAGTATTTT.

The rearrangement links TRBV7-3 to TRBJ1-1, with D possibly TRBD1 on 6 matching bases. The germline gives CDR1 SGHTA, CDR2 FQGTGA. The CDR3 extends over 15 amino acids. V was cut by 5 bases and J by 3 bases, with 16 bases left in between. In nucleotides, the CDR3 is TGTGCCAGCAGCCTAGGGGCCAGGGGAGACACTGAAGCTTTCTTT. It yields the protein CASSLGARGDTEAFF. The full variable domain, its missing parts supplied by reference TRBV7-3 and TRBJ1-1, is GAGVSQTPSNKVTEKGKYVELRCDPISGHTALYWYRQSLGQGPEFLIYFQGTGAADDSGLPNDRFFAVRPEGSVSTLKIQRTERGDSAVYLCASSLGARGDTEAFFGQGTRLTVV.

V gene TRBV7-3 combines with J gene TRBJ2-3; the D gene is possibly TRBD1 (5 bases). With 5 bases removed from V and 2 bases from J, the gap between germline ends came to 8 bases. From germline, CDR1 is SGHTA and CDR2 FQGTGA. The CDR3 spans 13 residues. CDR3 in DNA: TGTGCCAGCAGCCCGACAGTCACAGATACGCAGTATTTT. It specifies CASSPTVTDTQYF.

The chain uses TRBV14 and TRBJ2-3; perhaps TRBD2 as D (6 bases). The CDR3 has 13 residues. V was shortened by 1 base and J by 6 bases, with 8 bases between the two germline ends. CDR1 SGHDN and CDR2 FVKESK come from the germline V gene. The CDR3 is CASSQVREDTQYF. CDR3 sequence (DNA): TGTGCCAGCAGCCAAGTTCGGGAGGATACGCAGTATTTT.

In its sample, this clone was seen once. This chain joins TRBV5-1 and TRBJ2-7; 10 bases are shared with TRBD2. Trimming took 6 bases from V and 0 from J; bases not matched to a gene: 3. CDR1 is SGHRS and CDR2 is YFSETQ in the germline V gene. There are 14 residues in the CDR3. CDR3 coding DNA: TGCGCCAGCAACCCTAGCGGGGGCTCCTACGAGCAGTACTTC. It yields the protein CASNPSGGSYEQYF.

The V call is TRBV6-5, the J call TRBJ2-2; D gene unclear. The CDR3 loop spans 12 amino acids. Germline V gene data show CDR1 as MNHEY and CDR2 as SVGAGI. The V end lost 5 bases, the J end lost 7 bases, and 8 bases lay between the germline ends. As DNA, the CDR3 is TGTGCCAGCAGTAAACCATTCGGGGAGCTGTTTTTT. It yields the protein CASSKPFGELFF.

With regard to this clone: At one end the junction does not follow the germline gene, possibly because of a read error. In nucleotides, the CDR3 is TGTGCTAGCAGCCTGGGACTAACAGATACGCAGTATTTT. As protein: CASSLGLTDTQYF. The V call is TRBV7-7, the J call TRBJ2-3; 7 bases are a match to TRBD2. This CDR3 contains 13 residues. The germline V gene encodes CDR1 SSHAT and CDR2 FNYEAQ (reference sequence).

CDR3 sequence reads: CASSFSRDPQYYGYTF. The CDR3, as DNA: TGTGCCAGCAGCTTCTCTAGGGATCCACAGTACTATGGCTACACCTTC. The V and J genes are TRBV7-2 and TRBJ1-2; no firm D call. The CDR3 spans 16 residues. The V and J ends lost 3 bases and 3 bases respectively, with 17 bases between them. The V gene's germline CDR1 is SGHTA and CDR2 FQGNSA.

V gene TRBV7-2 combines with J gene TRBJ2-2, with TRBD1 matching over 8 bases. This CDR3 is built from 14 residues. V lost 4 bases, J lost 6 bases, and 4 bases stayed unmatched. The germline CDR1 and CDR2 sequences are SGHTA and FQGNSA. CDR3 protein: CASSSLQGAGELFF. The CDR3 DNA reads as TGTGCCAGCAGCTCATTACAGGGGGCCGGGGAGCTGTTTTTT.

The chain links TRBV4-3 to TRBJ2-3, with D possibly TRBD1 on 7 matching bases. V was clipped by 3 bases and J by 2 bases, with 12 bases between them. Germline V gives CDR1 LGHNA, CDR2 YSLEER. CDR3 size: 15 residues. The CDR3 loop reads CASSQAGQLTDTQYF. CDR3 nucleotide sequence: TGCGCCAGCAGCCAGGCGGGACAGCTCACAGATACGCAGTATTTT.

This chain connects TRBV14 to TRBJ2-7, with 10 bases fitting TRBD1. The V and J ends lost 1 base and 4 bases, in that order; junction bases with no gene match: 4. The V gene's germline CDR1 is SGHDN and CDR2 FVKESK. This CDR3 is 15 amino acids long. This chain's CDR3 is CASSQAWTGGYEQYF. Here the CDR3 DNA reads TGTGCCAGCAGCCAAGCCTGGACAGGGGGATACGAGCAGTACTTC.

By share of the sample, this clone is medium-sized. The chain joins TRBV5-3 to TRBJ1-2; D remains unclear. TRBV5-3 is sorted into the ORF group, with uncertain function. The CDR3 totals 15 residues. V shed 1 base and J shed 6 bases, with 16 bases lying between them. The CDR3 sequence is CARSLTPRQADGYTF. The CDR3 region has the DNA TGTGCCAGAAGCTTGACCCCCAGGCAGGCCGATGGCTACACCTTC.

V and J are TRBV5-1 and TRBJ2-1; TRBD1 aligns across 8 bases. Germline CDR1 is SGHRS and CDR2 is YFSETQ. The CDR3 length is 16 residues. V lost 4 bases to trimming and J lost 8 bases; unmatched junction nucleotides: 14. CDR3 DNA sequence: TGCGCCAGCAGCACCGAGACAGGGGTCGGTGGCCATGAGCAGTTCTTC. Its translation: CASSTETGVGGHEQFF.